This T cell receptor (beta chain) was profiled in a study of blood T cell repertoires in COVID-19. Original processing methods: The assay estimated nucleated cells by amplifying reference gene primers. The data were produced by immunoSEQ multiplex PCR, yet TCRdb's version contains in-frame clones alone and is incomplete. D and trimming come from the DNA, and the V and J calls and clone size come from that table. The sample has 230,000 or so clones, about 88% seen once; the top ten hold roughly 2.6%. Recruits, aged roughly 18 to 95 years, lived in 25 or so US areas. This receptor was identified in a woman aged 25-40 years who had recovered from COVID-19. Sample: PBMCs or T cells enriched from blood (not recorded which).

CDR3 in DNA: TGCGCCAGCAGCCAAGATAGGCTAAATCGACTAGTCACAGATACGCAGTATTTT. Translating it yields CASSQDRLNRLVTDTQYF. The chain recombines TRBV4-3 with TRBJ2-3; tentative D call: TRBD2 (6 bases). The CDR3 extends over 18 amino acids. Trimming took 0 bases from V and 2 from J, leaving 18 bases between them. Germline values: CDR1 LGHNA, CDR2 YSLEER.